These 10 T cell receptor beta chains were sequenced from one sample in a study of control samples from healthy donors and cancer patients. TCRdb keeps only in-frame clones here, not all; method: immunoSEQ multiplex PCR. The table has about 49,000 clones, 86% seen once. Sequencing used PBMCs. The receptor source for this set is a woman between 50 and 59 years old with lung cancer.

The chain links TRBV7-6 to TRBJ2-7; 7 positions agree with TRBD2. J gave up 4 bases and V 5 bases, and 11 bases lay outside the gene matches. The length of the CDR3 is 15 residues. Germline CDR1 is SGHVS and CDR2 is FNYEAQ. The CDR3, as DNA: TGTGCCAGCAGCCCCATGTCTAGCGGACAATACGAGCAGTACTTC. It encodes CASSPMSSGQYEQYF.

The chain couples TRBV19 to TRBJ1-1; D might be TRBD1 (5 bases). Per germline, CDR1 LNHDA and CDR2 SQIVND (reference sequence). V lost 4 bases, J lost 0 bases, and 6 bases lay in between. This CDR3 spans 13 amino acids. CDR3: CASSRGVNTEAFF. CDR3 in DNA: TGTGCCAGTAGTAGGGGCGTGAACACTGAAGCTTTCTTT.

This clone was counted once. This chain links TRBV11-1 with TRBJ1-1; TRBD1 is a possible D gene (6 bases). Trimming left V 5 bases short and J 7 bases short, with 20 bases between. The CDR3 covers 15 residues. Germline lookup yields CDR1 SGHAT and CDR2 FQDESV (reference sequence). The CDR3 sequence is CASSPNSGGEGEAFF. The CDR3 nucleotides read TGTGCCAGCAGCCCCAATTCGGGGGGCGAGGGTGAAGCTTTCTTT.

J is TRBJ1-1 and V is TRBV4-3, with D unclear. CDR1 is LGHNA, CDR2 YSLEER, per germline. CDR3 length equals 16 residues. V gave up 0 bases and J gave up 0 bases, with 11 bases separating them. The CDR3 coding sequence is TGCGCCAGCAGCCAAGATTCGCGGGGTATGAACACTGAAGCTTTCTTT. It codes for CASSQDSRGMNTEAFF.

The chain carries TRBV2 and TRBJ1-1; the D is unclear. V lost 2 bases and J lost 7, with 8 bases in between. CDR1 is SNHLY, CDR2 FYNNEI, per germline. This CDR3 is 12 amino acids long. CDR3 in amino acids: CASSELSVEAFF. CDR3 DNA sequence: TGTGCCAGCAGTGAACTCTCCGTTGAAGCTTTCTTT. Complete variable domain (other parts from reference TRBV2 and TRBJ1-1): EPEVTQTPSHQVTQMGQEVILRCVPISNHLYFYWYRQILGQKVEFLVSFYNNEISEKSEIFDDQFSVERPDGSNFTLKIRSTKLEDSAMYFCASSELSVEAFFGQGTRLTVV.

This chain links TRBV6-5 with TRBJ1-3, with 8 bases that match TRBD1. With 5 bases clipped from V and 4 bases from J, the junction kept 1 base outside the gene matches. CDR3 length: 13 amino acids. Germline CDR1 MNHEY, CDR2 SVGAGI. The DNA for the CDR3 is TGTGCCAGCAGTCAGGGGGCAGGAAACACCATATATTTT. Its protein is CASSQGAGNTIYF.

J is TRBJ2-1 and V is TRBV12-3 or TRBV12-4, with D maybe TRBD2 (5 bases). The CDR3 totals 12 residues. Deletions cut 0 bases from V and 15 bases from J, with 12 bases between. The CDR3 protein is CASSLALGGRFF. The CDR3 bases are TGTGCCAGCAGTTTAGCGCTCGGAGGCCGGTTCTTC.

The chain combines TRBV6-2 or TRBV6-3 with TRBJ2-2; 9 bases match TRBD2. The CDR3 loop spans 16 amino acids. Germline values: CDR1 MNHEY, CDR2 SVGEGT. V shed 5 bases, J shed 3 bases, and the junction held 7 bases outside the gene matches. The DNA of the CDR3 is TGTGCCAGCAGTATCCTTCGCGGGGGGGACACCGGGGAGCTGTTTTTT. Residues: CASSILRGGDTGELFF.

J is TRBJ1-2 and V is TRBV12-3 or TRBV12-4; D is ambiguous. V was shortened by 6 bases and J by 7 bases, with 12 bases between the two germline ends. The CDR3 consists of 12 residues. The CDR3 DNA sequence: TGTGCCAGCAGCTCACAGAGGACTGGCTACACCTTC. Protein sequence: CASSSQRTGYTF.

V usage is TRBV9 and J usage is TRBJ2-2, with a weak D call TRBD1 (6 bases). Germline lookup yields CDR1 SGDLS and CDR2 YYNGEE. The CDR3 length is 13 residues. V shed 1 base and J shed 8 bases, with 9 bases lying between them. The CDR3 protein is CASSVSTGGELFF. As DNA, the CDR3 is TGTGCCAGCAGCGTATCAACAGGGGGGGAGCTGTTTTTT.